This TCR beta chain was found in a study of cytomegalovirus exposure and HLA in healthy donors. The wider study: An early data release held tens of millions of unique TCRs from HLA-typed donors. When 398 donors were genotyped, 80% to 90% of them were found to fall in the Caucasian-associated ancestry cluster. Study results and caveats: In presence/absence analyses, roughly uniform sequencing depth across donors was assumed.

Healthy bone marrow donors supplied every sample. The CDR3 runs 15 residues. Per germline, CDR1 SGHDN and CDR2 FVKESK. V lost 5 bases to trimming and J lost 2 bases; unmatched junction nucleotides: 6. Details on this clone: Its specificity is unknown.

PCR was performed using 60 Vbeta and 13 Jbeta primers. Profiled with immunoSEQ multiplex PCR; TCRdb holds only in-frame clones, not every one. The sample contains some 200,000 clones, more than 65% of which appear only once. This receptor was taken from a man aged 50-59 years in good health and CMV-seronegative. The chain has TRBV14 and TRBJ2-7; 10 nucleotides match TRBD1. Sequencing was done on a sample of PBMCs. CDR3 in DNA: TGTGCCAGCAGCTTCGGACAGGGGGGGCCCTACGAGCAGTACTTC. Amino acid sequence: CASSFGQGGPYEQYF.